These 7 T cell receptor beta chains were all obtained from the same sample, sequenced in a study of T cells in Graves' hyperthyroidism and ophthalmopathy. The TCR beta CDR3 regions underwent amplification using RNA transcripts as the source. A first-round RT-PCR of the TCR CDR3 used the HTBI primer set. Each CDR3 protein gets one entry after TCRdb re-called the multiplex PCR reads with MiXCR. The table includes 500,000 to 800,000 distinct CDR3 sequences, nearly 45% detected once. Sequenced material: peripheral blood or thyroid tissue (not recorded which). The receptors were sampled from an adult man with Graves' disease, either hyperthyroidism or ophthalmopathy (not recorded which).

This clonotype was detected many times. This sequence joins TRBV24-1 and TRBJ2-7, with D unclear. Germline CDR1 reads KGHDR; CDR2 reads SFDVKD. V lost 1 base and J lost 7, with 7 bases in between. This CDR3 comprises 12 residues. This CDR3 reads CATSDLPGEQYF. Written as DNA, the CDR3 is TGTGCCACCAGTGATTTACCGGGTGAGCAGTACTTC.

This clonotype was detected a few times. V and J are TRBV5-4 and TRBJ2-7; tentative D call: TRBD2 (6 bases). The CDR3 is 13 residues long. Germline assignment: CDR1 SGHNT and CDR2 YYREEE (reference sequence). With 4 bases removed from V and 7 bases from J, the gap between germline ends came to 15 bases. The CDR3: CASSQGPGVEQYF. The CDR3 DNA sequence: TGTGCCAGCAGCCAAGGTCCGGGGGTTGAGCAGTACTTC.

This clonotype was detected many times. CDR3 in DNA: TGTGCCAGCACCTCCCCTCGGACAGCTGCTTTTGCCTATAATTCACCCCTCCACTTT. Amino acid sequence: CASTSPRTAAFAYNSPLHF. J is TRBJ1-6 and V is TRBV7-8; tentatively, D is TRBD1 (6 bases). Between the trimmed V and J ends, which lost 7 bases and 2 bases, there was a span of 24 bases. CDR3 size: 19 residues. The germline V gene has CDR1 SGHVS and CDR2 FQNEAQ.

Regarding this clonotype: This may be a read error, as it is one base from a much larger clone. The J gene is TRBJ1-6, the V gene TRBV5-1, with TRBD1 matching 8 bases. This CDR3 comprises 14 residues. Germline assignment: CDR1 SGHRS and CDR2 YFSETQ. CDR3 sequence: CASRRTGLNSPPHF. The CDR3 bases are TGCGCCAGCCGCCGGACAGGGCTAAATTCACCCCCCCACTTT.

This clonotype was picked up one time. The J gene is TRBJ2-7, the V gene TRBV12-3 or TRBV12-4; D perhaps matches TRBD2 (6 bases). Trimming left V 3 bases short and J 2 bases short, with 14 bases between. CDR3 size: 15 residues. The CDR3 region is CASSFTGTPAYEQYF. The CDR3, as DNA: TGTGCCAGCAGTTTCACCGGGACTCCAGCCTACGAGCAGTACTTC.

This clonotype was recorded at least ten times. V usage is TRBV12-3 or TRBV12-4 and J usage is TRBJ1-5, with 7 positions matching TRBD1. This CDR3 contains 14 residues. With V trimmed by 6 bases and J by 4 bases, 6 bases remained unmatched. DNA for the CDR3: TGTGCCAGCAGCCCAGGGACAGCTAATCAGCCCCAGCATTTT. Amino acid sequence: CASSPGTANQPQHF.

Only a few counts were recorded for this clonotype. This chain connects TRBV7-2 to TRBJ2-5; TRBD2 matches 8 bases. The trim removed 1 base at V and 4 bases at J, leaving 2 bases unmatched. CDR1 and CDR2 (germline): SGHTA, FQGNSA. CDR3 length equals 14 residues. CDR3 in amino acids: CASSLGRGAETQYF. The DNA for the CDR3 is TGTGCCAGCAGCTTAGGGCGGGGGGCAGAGACCCAGTACTTC.